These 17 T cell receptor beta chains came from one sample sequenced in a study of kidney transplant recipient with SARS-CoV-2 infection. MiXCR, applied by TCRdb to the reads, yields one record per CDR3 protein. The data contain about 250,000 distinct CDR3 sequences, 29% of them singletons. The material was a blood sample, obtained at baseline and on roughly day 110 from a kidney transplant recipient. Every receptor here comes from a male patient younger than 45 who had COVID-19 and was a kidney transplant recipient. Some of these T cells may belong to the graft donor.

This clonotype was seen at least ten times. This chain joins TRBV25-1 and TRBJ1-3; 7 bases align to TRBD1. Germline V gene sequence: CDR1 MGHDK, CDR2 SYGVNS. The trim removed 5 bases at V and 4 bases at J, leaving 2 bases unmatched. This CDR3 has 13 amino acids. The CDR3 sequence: CASSTGVGNTIYF. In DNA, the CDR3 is TGTGCCAGCAGTACAGGGGTGGGAAACACCATATATTTT.

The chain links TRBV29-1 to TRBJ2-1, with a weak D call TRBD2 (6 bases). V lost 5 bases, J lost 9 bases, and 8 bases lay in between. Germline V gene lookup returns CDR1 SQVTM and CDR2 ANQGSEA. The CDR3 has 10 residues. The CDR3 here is CSVPGGEQFF. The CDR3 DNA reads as TGCAGCGTTCCCGGGGGTGAGCAGTTCTTC.

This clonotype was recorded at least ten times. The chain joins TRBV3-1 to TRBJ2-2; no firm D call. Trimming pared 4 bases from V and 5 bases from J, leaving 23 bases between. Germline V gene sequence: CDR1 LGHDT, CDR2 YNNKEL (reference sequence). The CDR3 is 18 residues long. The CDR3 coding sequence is TGTGCCAGCAGCCGTAATGATCCCATTTCAGGCTTGACCGGGGAGCTGTTTTTT. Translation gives CASSRNDPISGLTGELFF.

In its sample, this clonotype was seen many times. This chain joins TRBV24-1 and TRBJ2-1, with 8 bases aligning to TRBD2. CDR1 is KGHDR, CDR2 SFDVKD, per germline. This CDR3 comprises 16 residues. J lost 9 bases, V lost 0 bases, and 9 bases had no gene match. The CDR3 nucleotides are TGTGCCACCAGTGATTTGCCCACTAGCGGACTGGTTGAGCAGTTCTTC. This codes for CATSDLPTSGLVEQFF.

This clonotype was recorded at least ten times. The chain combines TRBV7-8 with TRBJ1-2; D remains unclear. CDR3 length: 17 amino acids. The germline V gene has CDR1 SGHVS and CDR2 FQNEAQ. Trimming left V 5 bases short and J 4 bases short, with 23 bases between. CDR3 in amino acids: CASSSTEFTRKTYGYTF. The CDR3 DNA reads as TGTGCCAGCAGCAGCACTGAGTTTACCCGAAAGACCTATGGCTACACCTTC.

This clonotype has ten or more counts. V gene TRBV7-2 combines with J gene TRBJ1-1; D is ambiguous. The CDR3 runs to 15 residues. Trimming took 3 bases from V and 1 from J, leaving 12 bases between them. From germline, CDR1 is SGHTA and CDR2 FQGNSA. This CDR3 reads CASSFQHPTNTEAFF. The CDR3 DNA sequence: TGTGCCAGCAGCTTCCAACACCCGACGAACACTGAAGCTTTCTTT.

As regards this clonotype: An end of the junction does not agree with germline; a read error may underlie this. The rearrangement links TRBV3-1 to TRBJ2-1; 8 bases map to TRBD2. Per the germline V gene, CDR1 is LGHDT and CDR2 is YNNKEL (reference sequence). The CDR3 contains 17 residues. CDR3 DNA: TGTGCCGGCAGCCAAGAGTGGAGCGGGGGTTCCAACAATGAGCAGTTCTTC. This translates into CAGSQEWSGGSNNEQFF.

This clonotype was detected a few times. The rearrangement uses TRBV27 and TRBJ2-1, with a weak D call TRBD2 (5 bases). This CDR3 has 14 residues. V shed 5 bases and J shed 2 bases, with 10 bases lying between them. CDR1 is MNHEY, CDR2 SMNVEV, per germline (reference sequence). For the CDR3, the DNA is TGTGCCAGCAGTCCGGACTTAACCTACAATGAGCAGTTCTTC. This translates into CASSPDLTYNEQFF.

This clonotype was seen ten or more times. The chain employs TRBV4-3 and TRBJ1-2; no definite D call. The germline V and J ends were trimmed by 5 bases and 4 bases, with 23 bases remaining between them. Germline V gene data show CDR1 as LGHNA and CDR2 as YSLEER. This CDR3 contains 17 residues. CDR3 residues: CASSTPRGRRKTYGYTF. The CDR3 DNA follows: TGCGCCAGCAGCACGCCACGAGGACGTCGAAAGACCTATGGCTACACCTTC.

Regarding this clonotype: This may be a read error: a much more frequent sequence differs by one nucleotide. CDR3 in amino acids: CASSVSAPGKTYGYTF. The CDR3 DNA is TGTGCCAGCAGCGTATCCGCACCAGGAAAGACCTATGGCTACACCTTC. This chain uses TRBV5-4 with TRBJ1-2; unclear D gene. CDR1 is SGHNT, CDR2 YYREEE, per germline (reference sequence). This CDR3 contains 16 residues. The germline V and J ends were trimmed by 4 bases and 4 bases, with 20 bases remaining between them.

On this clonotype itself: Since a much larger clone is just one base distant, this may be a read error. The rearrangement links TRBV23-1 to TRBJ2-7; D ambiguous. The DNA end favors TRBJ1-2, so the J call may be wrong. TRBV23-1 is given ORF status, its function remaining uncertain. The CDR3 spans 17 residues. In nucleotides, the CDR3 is TGCGCCGGCAGTGAAATCAGGCTACGCAGAAAGACCTATGGCTACACCTTC. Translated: CAGSEIRLRRKTYGYTF.

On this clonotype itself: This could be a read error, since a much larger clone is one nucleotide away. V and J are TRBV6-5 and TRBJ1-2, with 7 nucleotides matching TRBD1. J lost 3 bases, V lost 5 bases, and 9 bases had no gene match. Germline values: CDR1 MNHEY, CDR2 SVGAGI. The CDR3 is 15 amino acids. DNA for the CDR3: TGTGCCAGCAGTGAGGAGCAGGGGGGGGACTATGGCTACACCTTC. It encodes CASSEEQGGDYGYTF.

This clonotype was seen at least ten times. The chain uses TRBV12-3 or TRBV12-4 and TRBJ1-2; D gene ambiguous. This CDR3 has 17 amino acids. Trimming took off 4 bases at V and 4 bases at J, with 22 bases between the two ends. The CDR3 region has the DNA TGTGCCAGCAGTTCCGTTAACAGCTTCCGAAAGACCTATGGCTACACCTTC. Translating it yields CASSSVNSFRKTYGYTF.

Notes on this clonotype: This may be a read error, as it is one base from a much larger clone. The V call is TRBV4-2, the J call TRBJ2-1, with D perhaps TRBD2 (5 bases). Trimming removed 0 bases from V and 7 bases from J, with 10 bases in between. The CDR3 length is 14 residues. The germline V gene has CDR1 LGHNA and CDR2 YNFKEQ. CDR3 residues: CASSQDRERNEQFF. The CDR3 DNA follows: TGTGCCAGCAGCCAAGATCGGGAACGAAATGAGCAGTTCTTC.

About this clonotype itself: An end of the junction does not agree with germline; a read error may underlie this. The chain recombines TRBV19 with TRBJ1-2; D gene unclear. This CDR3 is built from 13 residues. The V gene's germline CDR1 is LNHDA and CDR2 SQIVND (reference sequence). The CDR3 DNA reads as TGTGCCAGTAGTACCCTAGGGCGGAGTGGCTGCACCTTC. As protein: CASSTLGRSGCTF.

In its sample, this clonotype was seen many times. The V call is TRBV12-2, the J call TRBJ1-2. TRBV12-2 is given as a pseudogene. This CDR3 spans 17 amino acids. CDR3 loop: CASRSGMTPRKTYGYTF. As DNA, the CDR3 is TGTGCAAGTCGCAGCGGAATGACTCCACGAAAGACCTATGGCTACACCTTC.

CDR3 protein: CASSGACPIFFSETQYF. The CDR3 nucleotides are TGTGCCAGCAGCGGCGCTTGTCCCATTTTTTTCTCTGAGACCCAGTACTTC. The genes are TRBV3-1 and TRBJ2-7; no definite D call. The tail of the sequence fits TRBJ2-5 better, so the J call may be wrong. The germline V gene encodes CDR1 LGHDT and CDR2 YNNKEL (reference sequence). The CDR3 is made up of 17 amino acids.